This T cell receptor beta chain was documented in a study of control samples from healthy donors and cancer patients. Assay used: immunoSEQ multiplex PCR; TCRdb lists only in-frame clones, some missing. Among approximately 150,000 clones listed, roughly nine tenths were seen once. V was cut by 6 bases and J by 6 bases, with 9 bases left in between. This CDR3 has 11 amino acids. CDR1 SNHLY and CDR2 FYNNEI come from the germline V gene. Specimen: blood. The clonotype originates from a man aged 18 to 30 in good health. The gene calls are TRBV2 and TRBJ2-7; D remains ambiguous. CDR3 coding DNA: TGTGCCAGCAGCCCGTTTACCGAGCAGTACTTC. This codes for CASSPFTEQYF.